This TCR beta chain was retrieved from a study of tumor-infiltrating lymphocytes in primary liver carcinoma (dated by TCRdb to 2016 to 2017). For the study in its entirety: Of the five patients, three men and two women aged 30 to 69 years, four had hepatocellular carcinoma and one had combined HCC and intrahepatic cholangiocarcinoma. The study combined TCRbeta repertoire sequencing, expression microarrays and whole-exome sequencing across five regions of each liver tumor, with adjacent normal tissue and blood. The five patients had tumors staged T1-T3 N0M0, with maximum diameters ranging from roughly 4.2 to 11 cm. A total of 35 or so specimens from 5 patients went through TCRbeta repertoire sequencing, namely 25 tumor regions, 5 adjacent noncancerous liver tissues and 5 peripheral blood samples. Technical replicate repertoires showed high reproducibility, with mean shared-clone rates roughly 0.89 and correlation coefficients above 0.95. Agilent mRNA microarray profiling was performed on the approximately 25 tumor region samples to relate TCRbeta repertoire diversity to the local molecular phenotype. Roughly 3.5 to 8 million productive TCRbeta reads were obtained per sample, and no significant difference in read depth was found between tissue types.

Without any cell sorting, total RNA and DNA were co-extracted from about 20-30 mg of bulk tissue using the AllPrep DNA/RNA mini kit. Between late 2015 and early 2016, roughly five patients in China with histopathologically diagnosed primary liver carcinoma had their tumors surgically resected. At the time of sampling, the patients were treatment-naive and had chronic HBV infection. Five spatially separated regions were sampled per tumor: superior, inferior, left-lateral and right-lateral poles, plus the tumor centre. Histology showed that every tumor sample contained more than 80% viable tumor cells. Fresh tumor and adjacent tissue pieces were bisected, with one half stored in RNAlater at -80 degrees C and the other half sent for histology. This clonotype was observed a single time. It lacks a known antigen. This may come from a read error, since a much larger clone is one base off. The CDR3 sequence holds 14 residues, the cysteine and phenylalanine included. The DNA shown is the 42-base CDR3, in frame from base 1. Via the germline V gene, CDR1 is MNHEY and CDR2 SVGAGI.

Overall results and qualifications from the work: Only 4 or 5 patients were included in the study, and the authors note that the findings should be validated in a larger study. Pairs of tumor regions showed greater repertoire overlap (mean around 36%) than tumor-adjacent pairs (17%) or tumor-blood pairs (around 15%), which is consistent with antigen-driven expansion. A significantly larger repertoire fraction was made up by the top 250 clones in tumors than in blood (p = 0.039). Comparison of CD4+ and CD8+ T cell repertoires was precluded by the use of bulk unsorted samples. Only about 7.5-24% of top clones were found in all five regions of a tumor, suggesting spatial heterogeneity of tumor-infiltrating T cells. Only the TCR beta chain was sequenced, so true repertoire diversity is likely underestimated because unpaired alpha chains were not captured.

TCRbeta-specific cDNA was reverse-transcribed from approximately 460 ng total RNA using a constant-region primer and ProtoScript II reverse transcriptase. Three nested multiplex PCR rounds, following a slightly modified ARM-PCR procedure, were used to build the TCRbeta libraries. The first two PCR rounds used multiplex TRBV1-TRBV30 forward primers with a Cbeta reverse primer, each for 10 cycles. A final 25-cycle PCR with Deep VentR polymerase added sample barcodes and Illumina adapters. Amplicons of 200-500 bp were gel-purified with a QIAquick gel extraction kit before sequencing. An Illumina HiSeq 2500 was used to sequence the TCRbeta amplicons, generating 250-bp paired-end reads. Processing in the source paper ran as follows. Trimmomatic v0.33 was used to quality-trim the reads, and FLASH v1.2.11 was used to merge paired reads so that full CDR3 sequences could be recovered. V, D and J germline segments were assigned to the rearranged TCRbeta sequences using MiGEC v1.2.1b. Clonotype statistics and Shannon-Wiener diversity indices were calculated with VDJtools v1.0.0. Except for diversity analysis, only each sample's 250 most abundant clonotypes were used in subsequent analyses to reduce sampling bias. The public reads were quality trimmed at Q25 with fastp and then assembled into clones with MiXCR by TCRdb, keeping productive beta chains. Every entry covers one CDR3 protein and lists the most common genes and DNA from its rows. None of the V and J calls come from the authors' own analysis; TCRdb made them. In this sample the table shows 100,000 or so distinct CDR3 sequences, about 63% of which occur a single time. Around 12% of the sample is in the top ten clones.

The rearrangement combines TRBV6-5 with TRBJ1-1, with 7 bases in between that match TRBD1. The sequence derives from a woman aged 60-70 years with primary liver carcinoma and hepatitis B virus infection. The sequenced sample was liver tumor tissue from sampling region 2. The sample's cell subset or site label, in plain terms: tumor region T2, inferior pole. The CDR3 reads as follows: CTSRIDREGTEAFF. DNA sequence: TGTACCAGCAGGATCGACAGGGAGGGCACTGAAGCTTTCTTT.